A selection of T cell receptor beta chains follows, all from one sample in a study of cytomegalovirus exposure and HLA in healthy donors. Data came from immunoSEQ multiplex PCR; TCRdb stores just in-frame clones and leaves some out. The sample records around 70,000 clones, 60% to 75% being singletons. The sample comprised PBMCs. The receptor source for this set is a man between 65 and 85 years old in good health and CMV-seronegative. Both conserved end residues are part of each CDR3. Each record gives: clone size, D gene, J gene, V gene, CDR3 protein, CDR3 DNA. A D gene is named only where the DNA matches it firmly. Clone sizes are given selectively: once, few, many, or a class where the clone is expanded.

. | TRBD1 | TRBJ1-1 | TRBV19 | CASRQTGGSTEAFF | TGTGCCAGTAGGCAGACAGGGGGATCCACTGAAGCTTTCTTT
few | . | TRBJ1-1 | TRBV30 | CAWSVDGGSTEAFF | TGTGCCTGGAGTGTGGACGGAGGGAGCACTGAAGCTTTCTTT
once | . | TRBJ2-3 | TRBV11-3 | CASSTRQTTDTQYF | TGTGCCAGCAGCACACGACAGACGACAGATACGCAGTATTTT
once | TRBD1 | TRBJ1-2 | TRBV7-2 | CASSAPGQGASGYTF | TGTGCCAGCAGCGCTCCGGGACAGGGGGCCTCTGGCTACACCTTC
. | . | TRBJ1-2 | TRBV9 | CASSVTTGLGGYTF | TGTGCCAGCAGCGTCACGACGGGGTTGGGCGGCTACACCTTC
. | . | TRBJ2-1 | TRBV7-2 | CASTNSLGSEQFF | TGTGCCAGCACCAATAGCCTAGGTAGTGAGCAGTTCTTC
. | . | TRBJ1-1 | TRBV28 | CASSFDAGQQNTEAFF | TGTGCCAGCAGTTTCGACGCCGGACAGCAGAACACTGAAGCTTTCTTT
once | TRBD1 | TRBJ2-7 | TRBV10-2 | CEVVRGRFSYEQYF | TGTGAGGTTGTGAGGGGGCGATTCTCCTACGAGCAGTACTTC
few | . | TRBJ2-6 | TRBV27 | CASSLGSSGANVLTF | TGTGCCAGCAGTTTAGGGAGCTCTGGGGCCAACGTCCTGACTTTC
. | . | TRBJ2-7 | TRBV5-1 | CASSFAAGILYEQYF | TGCGCCAGCAGCTTCGCGGCAGGGATTCTCTACGAGCAGTACTTC
. | . | TRBJ1-6 | TRBV7-2 | CASSSQGGSPLHF | TGTGCCAGCAGCTCACAGGGTGGGTCACCCCTCCACTTT
. | TRBD1 | TRBJ2-7 | TRBV30 | CAWGRTGLFYEQYF | TGTGCCTGGGGTAGGACAGGGCTATTCTACGAGCAGTACTTC
. | . | TRBJ1-5 | TRBV6-1 | CASSEGQGQQPQHF | TGTGCCAGCAGTGAGGGGCAGGGCCAGCAGCCCCAGCATTTT
few | TRBD1 | TRBJ1-5 | TRBV4-3 | CASSPNRGEPQHF | TGCGCCAGCAGCCCGAACAGGGGTGAGCCCCAGCATTTT
. | . | TRBJ1-1 | TRBV19 | CASSIARQAAFF | TGTGCCAGTAGTATAGCTCGGCAGGCAGCTTTCTTT
few | . | TRBJ2-5 | TRBV5-4 | CASSQDLEGTQYF | TGTGCCAGCAGCCAGGACCTGGAGGGGACCCAGTACTTC
. | . | TRBJ1-4 | TRBV27 | CASSKRVKGEKLFF | TGTGCCAGCAGTAAGAGGGTCAAGGGTGAAAAACTGTTTTTT
. | . | TRBJ1-1 | TRBV7-2 | CASSLVGVGETEAFF | TGTGCCAGCAGCTTAGTCGGGGTTGGGGAGACTGAAGCTTTCTTT
. | . | TRBJ1-5 | TRBV6-5 | CASGHGQSNQPQHF | TGTGCCAGCGGGCATGGACAGTCCAATCAGCCCCAGCATTTT
. | . | TRBJ1-1 | TRBV7-9 | CASSPRRGEKAFF | TGTGCCAGCAGCCCCAGACGGGGGGAGAAAGCTTTCTTT
. | . | TRBJ2-7 | TRBV11-2 | CASRGGTGTYEQYF | TGTGCCAGCAGGGGAGGGACAGGTACCTACGAGCAGTACTTC
. | . | TRBJ1-4 | TRBV7-9 | CASSLVLTGSANEKLFF | TGTGCCAGCAGCTTAGTTCTAACGGGGTCAGCTAATGAAAAACTGTTTTTT
once | . | TRBJ1-5 | TRBV7-2 | CASSLRGSGGQPQHF | TGTGCCAGCAGCTTAAGGGGTTCGGGGGGTCAGCCCCAGCATTTT
. | . | TRBJ2-6 | TRBV2 | CASTLTGVSGANVLTF | TGTGCCAGCACTCTGACAGGAGTCTCTGGGGCCAACGTCCTGACTTTC
once | . | TRBJ1-6 | TRBV11-2 | CASSSQRYSPLHF | TGTGCCAGCAGCTCGCAGCGATATTCACCCCTCCACTTT
. | TRBD1 | TRBJ1-2 | TRBV27 | CASRRITQGNYGYTF | TGTGCCAGCAGGAGAATCACACAGGGGAACTATGGCTACACCTTC
. | . | TRBJ2-3 | TRBV28 | CASSPPQGTDTQYF | TGTGCCAGCAGTCCGCCCCAGGGCACAGATACGCAGTATTTT
. | . | TRBJ2-7 | TRBV7-2 | CASSFEAEYEQHF | TGTGCCAGCAGCTTTGAGGCGGAGTACGAGCAGCACTTC
. | . | TRBJ2-6 | TRBV6-5 | CASSYEGAGANVLTF | TGTGCCAGCAGTTACGAGGGGGCTGGGGCCAACGTCCTGACTTTC
. | TRBD1 | TRBJ2-3 | TRBV6-6 | CASRLQGARTDTQYF | TGTGCCAGCAGGCTCCAGGGGGCGCGGACAGATACGCAGTATTTT
. | . | TRBJ2-7 | TRBV5-1 | CASSLGAGPTSYEQYF | TGCGCCAGCAGCTTGGGAGCAGGGCCCACCTCCTACGAGCAGTACTTC
few | TRBD1 | TRBJ1-2 | TRBV13 | CASSSWTGGDGYTF | TGTGCCAGCAGCTCCTGGACAGGGGGCGATGGCTACACCTTC
. | . | TRBJ1-5 | TRBV7-2 | CASSLAAGSNQPQHF | TGTGCCAGCAGCTTAGCTGCCGGTAGCAATCAGCCCCAGCATTTT
. | . | TRBJ1-2 | TRBV6-5 | CASTMGGLGYTF | TGTGCCAGCACGATGGGGGGGCTTGGCTACACCTTC
. | TRBD1 | TRBJ2-7 | TRBV30 | CAWGGTGASYEQYF | TGTGCCTGGGGTGGGACAGGGGCCTCCTACGAGCAGTACTTC
. | . | TRBJ1-4 | TRBV6-1 | CASSEYSNEKLFF | TGTGCCAGCAGTGAATACAGTAATGAAAAACTGTTTTTT
. | TRBD1 | TRBJ2-4 | TRBV10-2 | CASKDRGWDIQYF | TGCGCCAGCAAGGACAGGGGGTGGGACATTCAGTACTTC
. | . | TRBJ2-3 | TRBV28 | CASSTRLDTQYF | TGTGCCAGCAGCACCCGACTCGATACGCAGTATTTT
. | . | TRBJ2-2 | TRBV19 | CASNSFPNTGELFF | TGTGCCAGTAATAGTTTTCCGAACACCGGGGAGCTGTTTTTT
. | TRBD2 | TRBJ2-1 | TRBV28 | CASSPLAVSYNEQFF | TGTGCCAGCAGCCCCCTAGCGGTCTCCTACAATGAGCAGTTCTTC
. | . | TRBJ1-1 | TRBV27 | CASRTFGFQNTEAFF | TGTGCCAGCAGGACGTTCGGGTTCCAGAACACTGAAGCTTTCTTT
. | . | TRBJ2-1 | TRBV5-3 | CARSPRGGDNEQFF | TGTGCCAGAAGCCCGAGAGGAGGGGATAATGAGCAGTTCTTC
few | TRBD2 | TRBJ2-2 | TRBV7-2 | CASSLTSGGYTGELFF | TGTGCCAGCAGCCTGACTAGCGGGGGGTATACCGGGGAGCTGTTTTTT
. | . | TRBJ2-3 | TRBV11-2 | CASSLFPSDTQYF | TGTGCCAGCAGCTTATTCCCATCAGATACGCAGTATTTT
. | TRBD2 | TRBJ2-1 | TRBV5-4 | CASSSGGDANEQFF | TGTGCCAGCAGCTCGGGGGGGGACGCCAATGAGCAGTTCTTC
. | TRBD1 | TRBJ2-7 | TRBV4-3 | CASSQVTGNYEQYF | TGCGCCAGCAGCCAAGTGACAGGGAACTACGAGCAGTACTTC
. | . | TRBJ2-7 | TRBV18 | CASSQDRTYEQYF | TGTGCCAGCTCACAGGACAGAACCTACGAGCAGTACTTC
. | TRBD2 | TRBJ2-1 | TRBV11-2 | CASSLDTFSGRTSSYNEQFF | TGTGCCAGCAGCTTAGATACTTTTAGCGGGCGAACCAGCTCCTACAATGAGCAGTTCTTC